A selection of T cell receptor beta chains follows, all from one sample in a study of T cells in Graves' hyperthyroidism and ophthalmopathy. TCRdb fed the multiplex PCR reads into MiXCR, producing one record per CDR3 protein. The sample consists of fewer than 650,000 distinct CDR3 sequences, 46% of them appearing once. Material for sequencing was peripheral blood or thyroid tissue (not recorded which). The source of these receptors is an adult woman with Graves' disease, either hyperthyroidism or ophthalmopathy (not recorded which). Each CDR3 is given without its conserved first and last residue.

j_gene: TRBJ2-3
v_gene: TRBV20-1
CDR3aa: SAPGLAGDSDTQY

j_gene: TRBJ2-7
v_gene: TRBV28
CDR3aa: ASSINGYEQY

j_gene: TRBJ2-7
v_gene: TRBV15
CDR3aa: ATSRDRNWNYEQY

j_gene: TRBJ2-5
v_gene: TRBV7-2
CDR3aa: ASSYSGERRETQY

j_gene: TRBJ2-6
v_gene: TRBV10-3
CDR3aa: AISDVLT

j_gene: TRBJ1-6
v_gene: TRBV25-1
CDR3aa: ASSAGTGSPLH

j_gene: TRBJ2-2
v_gene: TRBV27
CDR3aa: ASSLFGSGELF

j_gene: TRBJ2-5
v_gene: TRBV6-5
CDR3aa: ASSPLVDRAQTQY

j_gene: TRBJ1-1
v_gene: TRBV25-1
CDR3aa: ASSEWTGTEAF

j_gene: TRBJ2-5
v_gene: TRBV12-3/TRBV12-4
CDR3aa: ASSLGLEETQY

j_gene: TRBJ2-5
v_gene: TRBV29-1
CDR3aa: SVELGAWGQETQY

j_gene: TRBJ2-7
v_gene: TRBV20-1
CDR3aa: SAREGPSGGFDEQY

j_gene: TRBJ1-2
v_gene: TRBV10-2
CDR3aa: ASSESPVPDT

j_gene: TRBJ1-6
v_gene: TRBV3-1
CDR3aa: ASSQGPDSPLH

j_gene: TRBJ2-7
v_gene: TRBV4-2
CDR3aa: ASSQDLVGGRAKY

j_gene: TRBJ2-7
v_gene: TRBV10-3
CDR3aa: ATWDSSYEQY